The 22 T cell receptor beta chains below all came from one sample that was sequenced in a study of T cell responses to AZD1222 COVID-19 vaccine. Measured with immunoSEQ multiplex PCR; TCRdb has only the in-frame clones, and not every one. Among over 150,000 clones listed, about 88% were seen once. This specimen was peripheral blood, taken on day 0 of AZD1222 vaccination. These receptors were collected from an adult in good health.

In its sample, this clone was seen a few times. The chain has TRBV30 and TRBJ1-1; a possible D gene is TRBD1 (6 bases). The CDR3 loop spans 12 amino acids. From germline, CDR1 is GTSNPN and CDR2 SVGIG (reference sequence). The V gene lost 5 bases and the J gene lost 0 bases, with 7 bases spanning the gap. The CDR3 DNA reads TGTGCCTGGGGACAGATGAACACTGAAGCTTTCTTT. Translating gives CAWGQMNTEAFF.

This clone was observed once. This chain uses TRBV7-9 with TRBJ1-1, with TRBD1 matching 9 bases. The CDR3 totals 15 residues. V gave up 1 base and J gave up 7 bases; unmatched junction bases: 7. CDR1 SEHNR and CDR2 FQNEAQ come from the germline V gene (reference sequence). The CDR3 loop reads CASSLETGGRSEAFF. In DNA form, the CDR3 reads TGTGCCAGCAGCTTAGAAACAGGGGGCCGGAGTGAAGCTTTCTTT.

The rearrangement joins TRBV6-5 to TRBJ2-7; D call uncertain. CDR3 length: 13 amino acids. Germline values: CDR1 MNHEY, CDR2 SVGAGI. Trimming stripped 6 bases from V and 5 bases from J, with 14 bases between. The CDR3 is CASSRTRWDEQYF. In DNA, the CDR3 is TGTGCCAGCAGCAGGACCCGCTGGGACGAGCAGTACTTC.

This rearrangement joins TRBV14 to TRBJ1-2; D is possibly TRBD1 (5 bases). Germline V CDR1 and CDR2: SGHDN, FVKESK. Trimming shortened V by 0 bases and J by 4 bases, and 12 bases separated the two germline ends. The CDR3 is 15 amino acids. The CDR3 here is CASSQDMGDSYGYTF. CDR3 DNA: TGTGCCAGCAGCCAAGATATGGGTGACAGCTATGGCTACACCTTC.

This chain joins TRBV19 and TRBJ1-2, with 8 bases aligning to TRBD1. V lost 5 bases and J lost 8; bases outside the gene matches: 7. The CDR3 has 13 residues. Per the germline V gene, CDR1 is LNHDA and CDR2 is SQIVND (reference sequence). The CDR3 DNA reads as TGTGCCAGTAGTGACCGGACAGGGAAGGGCTACACCTTC. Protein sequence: CASSDRTGKGYTF.

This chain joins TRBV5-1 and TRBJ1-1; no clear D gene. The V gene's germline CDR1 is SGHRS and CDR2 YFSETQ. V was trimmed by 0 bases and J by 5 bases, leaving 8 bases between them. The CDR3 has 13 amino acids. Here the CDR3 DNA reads TGCGCCAGCAGCTTGGACGAGGGAACTGAAGCTTTCTTT. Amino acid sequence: CASSLDEGTEAFF.

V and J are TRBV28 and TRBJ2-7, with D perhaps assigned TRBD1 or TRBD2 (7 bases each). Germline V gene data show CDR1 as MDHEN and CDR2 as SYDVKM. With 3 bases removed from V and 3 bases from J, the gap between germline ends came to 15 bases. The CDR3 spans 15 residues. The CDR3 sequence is CASSFARGGFYEQYF. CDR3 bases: TGTGCCAGCAGTTTCGCCAGGGGGGGGTTCTACGAGCAGTACTTC.

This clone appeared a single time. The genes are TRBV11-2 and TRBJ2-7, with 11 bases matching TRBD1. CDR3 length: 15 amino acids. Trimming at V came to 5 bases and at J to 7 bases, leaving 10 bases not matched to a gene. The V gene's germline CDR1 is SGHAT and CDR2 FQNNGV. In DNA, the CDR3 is TGTGCCAGCAGCATAACCGGGACAGGGGGGAGAGAGCAGTACTTC. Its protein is CASSITGTGGREQYF.

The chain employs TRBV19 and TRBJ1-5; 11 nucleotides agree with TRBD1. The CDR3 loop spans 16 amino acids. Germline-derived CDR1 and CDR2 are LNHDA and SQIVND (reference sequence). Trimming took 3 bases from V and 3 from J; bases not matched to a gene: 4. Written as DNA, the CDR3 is TGTGCCAGTAGTATTGGGGGACAGGGGGACAATCAGCCCCAGCATTTT. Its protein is CASSIGGQGDNQPQHF.

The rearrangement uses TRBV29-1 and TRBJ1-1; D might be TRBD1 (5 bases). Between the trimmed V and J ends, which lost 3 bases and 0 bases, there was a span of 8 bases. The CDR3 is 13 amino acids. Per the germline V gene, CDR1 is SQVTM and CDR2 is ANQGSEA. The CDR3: CSVDWGLNTEAFF. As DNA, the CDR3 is TGCAGCGTTGATTGGGGGTTGAACACTGAAGCTTTCTTT.

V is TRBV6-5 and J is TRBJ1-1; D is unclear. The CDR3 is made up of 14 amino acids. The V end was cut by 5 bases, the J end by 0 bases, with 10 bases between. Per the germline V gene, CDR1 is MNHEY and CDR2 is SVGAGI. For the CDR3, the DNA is TGTGCCAGCAGTCCTGGGGTGTTGAACACTGAAGCTTTCTTT. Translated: CASSPGVLNTEAFF.

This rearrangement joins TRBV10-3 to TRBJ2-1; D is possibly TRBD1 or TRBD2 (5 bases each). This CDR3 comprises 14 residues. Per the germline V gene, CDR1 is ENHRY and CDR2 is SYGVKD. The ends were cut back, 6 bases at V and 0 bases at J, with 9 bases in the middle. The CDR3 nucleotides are TGTGCCATCAGAAGGGACCCCTCCTACAATGAGCAGTTCTTC. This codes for CAIRRDPSYNEQFF.

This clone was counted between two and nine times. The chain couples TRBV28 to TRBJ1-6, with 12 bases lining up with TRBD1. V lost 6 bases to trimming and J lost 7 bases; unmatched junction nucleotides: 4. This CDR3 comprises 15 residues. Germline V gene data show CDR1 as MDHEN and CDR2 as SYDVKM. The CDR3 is CASSRGTGGNSPLHF. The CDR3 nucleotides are TGTGCCAGCAGCCGCGGGACAGGGGGCAATTCACCCCTCCACTTT.

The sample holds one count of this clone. CDR3 in amino acids: CASSLLVGPRLGYEQYF. CDR3 in DNA: TGTGCCAGCAGCCTCCTAGTGGGACCGCGGCTTGGCTACGAGCAGTACTTC. The chain carries TRBV5-8 and TRBJ2-7; D is tentatively TRBD1 or TRBD2 (5 bases each). This CDR3 spans 17 amino acids. V shed 4 bases and J shed 3 bases, with 23 bases lying between them. Germline CDR1 reads SGHTS; CDR2 reads YDEGEE. Looking up the rest from reference TRBV5-8 and TRBJ2-7 gives the full variable domain: EAGVTQSPTHLIKTRGQQATLRCSPISGHTSVYWYQQALGLGLQFLLWYDEGEERNRGNFPPRFSGRQFPNYSSELNVNALELEDSALYLCASSLLVGPRLGYEQYFGPGTRLTVT.

The CDR3 sequence: CASSQSDSNQPQHF. In DNA form, the CDR3 reads TGTGCCAGCAGTCAAAGTGATAGCAATCAGCCCCAGCATTTT. This chain connects TRBV6-5 to TRBJ1-5, with D hard to call. The CDR3 consists of 14 residues. The germline CDR1 and CDR2 sequences are MNHEY and SVGAGI. V lost 5 bases to trimming and J lost 0 bases, with 8 bases between them.

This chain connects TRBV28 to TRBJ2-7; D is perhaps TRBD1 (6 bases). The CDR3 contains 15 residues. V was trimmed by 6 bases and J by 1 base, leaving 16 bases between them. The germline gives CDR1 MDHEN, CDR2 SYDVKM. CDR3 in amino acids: CASSYDRNLSYEQYF. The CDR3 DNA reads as TGTGCCAGCAGCTACGACAGGAATCTTTCCTACGAGCAGTACTTC.

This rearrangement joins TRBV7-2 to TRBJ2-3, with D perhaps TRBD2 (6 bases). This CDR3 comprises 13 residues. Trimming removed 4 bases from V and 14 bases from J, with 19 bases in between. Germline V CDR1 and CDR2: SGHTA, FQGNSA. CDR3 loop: CASSSLESGVGYF. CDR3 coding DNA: TGTGCCAGCAGCTCCTTAGAGTCGGGAGTCGGGTATTTT.

In DNA, the CDR3 is TGTGCCATCAGTACAGGGGGCAACGAGCAGTACTTC. Protein sequence: CAISTGGNEQYF. The chain combines TRBV10-3 with TRBJ2-7; 9 bases map to TRBD1. The germline V gene encodes CDR1 ENHRY and CDR2 SYGVKD. The CDR3 contains 12 residues. Trimming removed 5 bases from V and 5 bases from J; junction bases left unmatched: 1.

The CDR3 loop reads CASSDSGTRNEKLFF. The CDR3 DNA follows: TGTGCCAGCAGCGACTCCGGGACACGGAATGAAAAACTGTTTTTT. The rearrangement joins TRBV3-1 (or the pseudogene TRBV3-2) to TRBJ1-4; D is perhaps TRBD1 (6 bases). CDR3 length: 15 amino acids. Germline CDR1 LGHDT, CDR2 YNNKEL (reference sequence). Trimming removed 5 bases from V and 5 bases from J, with 15 bases in between.

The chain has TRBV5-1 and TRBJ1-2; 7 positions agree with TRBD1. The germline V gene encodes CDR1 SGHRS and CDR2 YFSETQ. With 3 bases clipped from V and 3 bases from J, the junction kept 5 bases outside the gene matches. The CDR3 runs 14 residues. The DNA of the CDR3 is TGCGCCAGCAGCTCGGACGGACAGGACTATGGCTACACCTTC. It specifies CASSSDGQDYGYTF. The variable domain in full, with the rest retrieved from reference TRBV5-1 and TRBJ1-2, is KAGVTQTPRYLIKTRGQQVTLSCSPISGHRSVSWYQQTPGQGLQFLFEYFSETQRNKGNFPGRFSGRQFSNSRSEMNVSTLELGDSALYLCASSSDGQDYGYTFGSGTRLTVV.

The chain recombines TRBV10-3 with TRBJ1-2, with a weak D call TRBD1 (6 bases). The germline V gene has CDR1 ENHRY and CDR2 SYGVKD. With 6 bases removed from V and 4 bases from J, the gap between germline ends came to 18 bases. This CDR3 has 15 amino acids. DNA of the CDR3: TGTGCCATCAGACTAAACAGGGAGGGCGGCTATGGCTACACCTTC. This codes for CAIRLNREGGYGYTF.

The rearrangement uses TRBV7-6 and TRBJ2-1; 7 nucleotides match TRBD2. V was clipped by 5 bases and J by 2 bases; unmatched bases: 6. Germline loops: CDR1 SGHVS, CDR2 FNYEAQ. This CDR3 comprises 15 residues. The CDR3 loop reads CASSPRLAAYNEQFF. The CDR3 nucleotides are TGTGCCAGCAGCCCCCGGCTAGCGGCCTACAATGAGCAGTTCTTC.